Sequencing of this T cell receptor (beta chain) was carried out in a study of T cell changes during pregnancy in multiple sclerosis. TCRdb keeps only in-frame clones here, not all; method: immunoSEQ multiplex PCR. This sample has approximately 69,000 clones; roughly 91% occur once, and the top ten carry roughly 0.29%. The CDR3 sequence is 15 residues long. CDR1 is MGHDK, CDR2 SYGVNS, per germline. With V trimmed by 1 base and J by 5 bases, 4 bases remained unmatched. The receptor comes from a female donor in good health, enrolled as a control in a pregnancy study. V gene TRBV25-1 combines with J gene TRBJ2-2, with TRBD1 identical over 7 bases. Material: CD4+ T cells from peripheral blood mononuclear cells, obtained in the third trimester of pregnancy. The CDR3 sequence is CASSESTGATGELFF. In DNA, the CDR3 is TGTGCCAGCAGTGAATCAACAGGGGCTACCGGGGAGCTGTTTTTT.